This TCR beta chain was retrieved from a study of blood T cell repertoires in COVID-19. Germline CDR1 and CDR2: LNHDA and SQIVND (reference sequence). V shed 6 bases and J shed 0 bases, with 14 bases lying between them. The CDR3 loop spans 15 amino acids. Sequenced by immunoSEQ multiplex PCR; TCRdb stores in-frame clones only, minus some. The table lists approximately 400,000 clones, about 87% of them singletons. The genes are TRBV19 and TRBJ1-1, with D unresolved. What was sequenced was PBMCs or T cells enriched from blood (not recorded which). The TCR was taken from a man aged 25 to 40 who had recovered from COVID-19. CDR3 coding DNA: TGTGCCAGTAGACGAGAGCTTACTATGAACACTGAAGCTTTCTTT. Translation: CASRRELTMNTEAFF.